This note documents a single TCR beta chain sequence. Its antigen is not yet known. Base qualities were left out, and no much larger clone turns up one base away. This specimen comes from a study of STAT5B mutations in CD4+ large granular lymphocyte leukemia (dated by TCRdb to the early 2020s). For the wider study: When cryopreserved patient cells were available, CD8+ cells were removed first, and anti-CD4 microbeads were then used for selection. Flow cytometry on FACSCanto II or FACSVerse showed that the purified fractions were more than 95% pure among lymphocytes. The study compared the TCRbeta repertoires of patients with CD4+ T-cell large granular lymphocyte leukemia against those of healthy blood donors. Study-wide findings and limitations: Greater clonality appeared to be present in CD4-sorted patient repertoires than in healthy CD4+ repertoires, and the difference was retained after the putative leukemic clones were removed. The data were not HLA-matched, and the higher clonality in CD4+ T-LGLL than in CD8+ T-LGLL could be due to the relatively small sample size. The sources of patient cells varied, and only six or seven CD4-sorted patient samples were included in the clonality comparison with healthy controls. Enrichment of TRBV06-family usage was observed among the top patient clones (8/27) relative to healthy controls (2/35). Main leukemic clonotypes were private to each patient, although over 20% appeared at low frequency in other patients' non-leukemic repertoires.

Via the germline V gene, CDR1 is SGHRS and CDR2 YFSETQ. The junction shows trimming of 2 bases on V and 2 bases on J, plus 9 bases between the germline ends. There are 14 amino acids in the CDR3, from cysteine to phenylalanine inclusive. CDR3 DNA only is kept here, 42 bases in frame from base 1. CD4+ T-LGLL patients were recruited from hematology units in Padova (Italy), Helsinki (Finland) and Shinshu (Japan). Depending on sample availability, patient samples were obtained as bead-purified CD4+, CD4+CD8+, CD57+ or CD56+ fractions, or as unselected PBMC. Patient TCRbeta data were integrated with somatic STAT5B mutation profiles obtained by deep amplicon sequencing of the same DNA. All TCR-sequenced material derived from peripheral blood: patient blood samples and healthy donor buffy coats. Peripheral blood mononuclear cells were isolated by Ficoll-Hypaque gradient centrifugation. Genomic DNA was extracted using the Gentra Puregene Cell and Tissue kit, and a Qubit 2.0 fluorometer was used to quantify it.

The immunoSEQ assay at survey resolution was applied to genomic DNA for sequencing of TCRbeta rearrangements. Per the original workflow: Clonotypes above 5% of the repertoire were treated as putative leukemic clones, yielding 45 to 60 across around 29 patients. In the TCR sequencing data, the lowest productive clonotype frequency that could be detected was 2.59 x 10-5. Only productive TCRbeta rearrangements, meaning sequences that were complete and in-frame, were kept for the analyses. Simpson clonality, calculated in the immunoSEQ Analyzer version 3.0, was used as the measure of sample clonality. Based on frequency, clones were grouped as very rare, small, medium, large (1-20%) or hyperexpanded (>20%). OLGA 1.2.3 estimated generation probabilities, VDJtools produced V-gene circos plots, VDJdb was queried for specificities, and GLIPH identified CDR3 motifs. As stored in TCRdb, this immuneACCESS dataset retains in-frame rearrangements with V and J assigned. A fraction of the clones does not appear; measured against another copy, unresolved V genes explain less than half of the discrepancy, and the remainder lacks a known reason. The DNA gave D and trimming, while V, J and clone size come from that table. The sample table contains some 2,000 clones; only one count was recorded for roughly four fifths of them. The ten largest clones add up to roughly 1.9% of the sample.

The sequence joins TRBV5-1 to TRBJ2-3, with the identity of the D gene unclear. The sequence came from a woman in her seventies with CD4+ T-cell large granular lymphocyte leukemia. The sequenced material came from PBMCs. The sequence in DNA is TGCGCCAGCAGCTTAAATACAGCCACAGATACGCAGTATTTT. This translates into CASSLNTATDTQYF.